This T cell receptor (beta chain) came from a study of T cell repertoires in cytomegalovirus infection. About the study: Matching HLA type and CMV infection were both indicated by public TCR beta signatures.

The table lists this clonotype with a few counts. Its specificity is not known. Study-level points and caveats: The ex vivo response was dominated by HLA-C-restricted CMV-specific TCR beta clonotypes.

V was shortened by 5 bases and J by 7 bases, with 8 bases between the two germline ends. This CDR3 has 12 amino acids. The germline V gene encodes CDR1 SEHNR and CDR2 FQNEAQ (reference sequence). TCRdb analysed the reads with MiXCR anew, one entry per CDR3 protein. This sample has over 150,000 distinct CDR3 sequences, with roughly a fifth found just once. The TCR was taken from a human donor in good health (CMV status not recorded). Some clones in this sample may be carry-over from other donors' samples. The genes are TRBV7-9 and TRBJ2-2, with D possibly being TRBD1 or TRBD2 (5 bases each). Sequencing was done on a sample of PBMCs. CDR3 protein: CASSGTFGELFF. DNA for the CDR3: TGTGCCAGCAGCGGGACCTTCGGGGAGCTGTTTTTT.